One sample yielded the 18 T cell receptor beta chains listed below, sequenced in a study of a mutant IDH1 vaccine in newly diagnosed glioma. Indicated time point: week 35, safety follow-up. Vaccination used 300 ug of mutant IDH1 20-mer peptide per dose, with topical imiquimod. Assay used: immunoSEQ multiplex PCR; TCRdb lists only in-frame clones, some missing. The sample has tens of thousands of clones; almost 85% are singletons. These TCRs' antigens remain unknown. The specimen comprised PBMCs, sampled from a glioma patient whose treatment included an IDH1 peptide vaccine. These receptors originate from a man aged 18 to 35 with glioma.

CDR3 region: CASKDRFLNSPLHF. DNA for the CDR3: TGTGCCAGCAAAGACAGGTTCTTAAATTCACCCCTCCACTTT. This sequence joins TRBV2 and TRBJ1-6, with a weak D call TRBD1 (6 bases). CDR1 SNHLY and CDR2 FYNNEI come from the germline V gene. Trimming stripped 7 bases from V and 7 bases from J, with 14 bases between. This CDR3 contains 14 residues. Looking up the rest from reference TRBV2 and TRBJ1-6 gives the full variable domain: EPEVTQTPSHQVTQMGQEVILRCVPISNHLYFYWYRQILGQKVEFLVSFYNNEISEKSEIFDDQFSVERPDGSNFTLKIRSTKLEDSAMYFCASKDRFLNSPLHFGNGTRLTVT.

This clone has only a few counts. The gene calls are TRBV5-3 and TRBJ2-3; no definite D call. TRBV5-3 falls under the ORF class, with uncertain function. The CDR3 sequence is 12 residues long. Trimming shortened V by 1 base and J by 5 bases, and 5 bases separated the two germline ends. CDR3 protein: CARSLTGDTQYF. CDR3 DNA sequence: TGTGCCAGAAGCTTGACTGGAGATACGCAGTATTTT.

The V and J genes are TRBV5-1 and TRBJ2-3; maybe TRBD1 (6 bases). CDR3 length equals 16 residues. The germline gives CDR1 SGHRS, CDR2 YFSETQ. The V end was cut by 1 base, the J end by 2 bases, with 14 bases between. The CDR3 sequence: CASSLNPRGFTDTQYF. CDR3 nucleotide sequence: TGCGCCAGCAGCTTGAACCCCAGGGGTTTCACAGATACGCAGTATTTT.

The CDR3: CASSPRQGATEAFF. The DNA of the CDR3 is TGTGCCAGCTCACCAAGACAGGGGGCCACTGAAGCTTTCTTT. The J gene is TRBJ1-1, the V gene TRBV18, with 10 bases fitting TRBD1. This CDR3 spans 14 amino acids. The J segment lost 4 bases and the V segment lost 2 bases, leaving 1 base of the junction unmatched. CDR1 and CDR2 (germline): KGHSH, LQKENI.

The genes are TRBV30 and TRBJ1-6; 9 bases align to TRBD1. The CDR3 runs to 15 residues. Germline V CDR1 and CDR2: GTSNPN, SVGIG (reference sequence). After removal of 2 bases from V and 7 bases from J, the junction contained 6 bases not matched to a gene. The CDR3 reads CAWSTTGTGNSPLHF. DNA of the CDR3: TGTGCCTGGAGTACAACCGGGACAGGGAATTCACCCCTCCACTTT.

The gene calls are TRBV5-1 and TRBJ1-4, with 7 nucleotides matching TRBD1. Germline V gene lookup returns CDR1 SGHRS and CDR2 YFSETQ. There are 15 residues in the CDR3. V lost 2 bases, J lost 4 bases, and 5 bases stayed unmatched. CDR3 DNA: TGCGCCAGCAGCTTCGGGGACAGAAGTAATGAAAAACTGTTTTTT. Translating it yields CASSFGDRSNEKLFF.

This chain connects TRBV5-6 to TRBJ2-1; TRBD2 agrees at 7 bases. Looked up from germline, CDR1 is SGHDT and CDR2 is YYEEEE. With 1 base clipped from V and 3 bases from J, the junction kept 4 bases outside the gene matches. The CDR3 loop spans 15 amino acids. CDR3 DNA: TGTGCCAGCAGCTTGTTCGAGCGGGGCTACAATGAGCAGTTCTTC. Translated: CASSLFERGYNEQFF.

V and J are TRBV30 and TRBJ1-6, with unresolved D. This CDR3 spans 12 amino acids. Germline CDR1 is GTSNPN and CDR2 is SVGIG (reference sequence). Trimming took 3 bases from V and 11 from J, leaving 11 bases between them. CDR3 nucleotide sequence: TGTGCCTGGAGCGATTCTGGAGCACCCCTCCACTTT. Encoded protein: CAWSDSGAPLHF.

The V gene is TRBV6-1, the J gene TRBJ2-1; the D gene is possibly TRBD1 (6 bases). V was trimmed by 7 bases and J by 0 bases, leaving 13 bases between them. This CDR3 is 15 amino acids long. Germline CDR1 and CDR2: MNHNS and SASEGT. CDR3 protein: CASIRQGGSYNEQFF. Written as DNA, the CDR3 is TGTGCCAGCATTCGTCAAGGGGGCTCCTACAATGAGCAGTTCTTC.

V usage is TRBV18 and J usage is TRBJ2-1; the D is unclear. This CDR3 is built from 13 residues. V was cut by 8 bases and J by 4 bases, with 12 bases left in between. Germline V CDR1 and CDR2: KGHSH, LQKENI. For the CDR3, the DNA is TGTGCCAGCGATTCCACGCGGTACAATGAGCAGTTCTTC. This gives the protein CASDSTRYNEQFF.

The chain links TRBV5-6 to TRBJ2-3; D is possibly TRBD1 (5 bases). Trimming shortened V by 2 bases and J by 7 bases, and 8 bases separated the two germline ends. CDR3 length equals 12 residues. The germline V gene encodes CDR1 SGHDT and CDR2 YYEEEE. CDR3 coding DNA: TGTGCCAGCAGCTTAAGGGGCTATACGCAGTATTTT. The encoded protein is CASSLRGYTQYF. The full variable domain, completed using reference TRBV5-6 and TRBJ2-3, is DAGVTQSPTHLIKTRGQQVTLRCSPKSGHDTVSWYQQALGQGPQFIFQYYEEEERQRGNFPDRFSGHQFPNYSSELNVNALLLGDSALYLCASSLRGYTQYFGPGTRLTVL.

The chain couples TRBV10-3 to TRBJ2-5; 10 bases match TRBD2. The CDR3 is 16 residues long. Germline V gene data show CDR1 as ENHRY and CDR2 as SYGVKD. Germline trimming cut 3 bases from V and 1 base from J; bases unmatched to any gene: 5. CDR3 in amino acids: CAISEGIAGGQETQYF. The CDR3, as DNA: TGTGCCATCAGTGAAGGGATAGCGGGGGGCCAAGAGACCCAGTACTTC.

The chain's CDR3 is CASSSSGMGQTTDTQYF. In DNA, the CDR3 is TGTGCCAGCAGCTCCTCGGGGATGGGACAGACCACAGATACGCAGTATTTT. The chain employs TRBV13 and TRBJ2-3; 7 bases are shared with TRBD1. The germline gives CDR1 PRHDT, CDR2 FYEKMQ (reference sequence). With 4 bases clipped from V and 2 bases from J, the junction kept 12 bases outside the gene matches. CDR3 size: 17 residues. The full variable domain, in which reference TRBV13 and TRBJ2-3 provide the parts outside the CDR3, is AAGVIQSPRHLIKEKRETATLKCYPIPRHDTVYWYQQGPGQDPQFLISFYEKMQSDKGSIPDRFSAQQFSDYHSELNMSSLELGDSALYFCASSSSGMGQTTDTQYFGPGTRLTVL.

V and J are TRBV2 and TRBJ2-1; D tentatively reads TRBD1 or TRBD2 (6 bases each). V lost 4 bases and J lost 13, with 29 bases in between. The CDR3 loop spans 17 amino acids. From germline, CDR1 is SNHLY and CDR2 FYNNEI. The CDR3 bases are TGTGCCAGCAGTGCAGTGGGGGGCTATTTTGTAATTGTTGAACAGTTCTTC. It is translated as CASSAVGGYFVIVEQFF.

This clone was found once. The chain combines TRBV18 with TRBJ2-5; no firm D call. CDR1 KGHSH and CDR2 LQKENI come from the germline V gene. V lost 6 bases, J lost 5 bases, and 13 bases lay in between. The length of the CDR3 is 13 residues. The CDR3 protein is CASSPEWGETQYF. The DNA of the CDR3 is TGTGCCAGCTCCCCCGAATGGGGTGAGACCCAGTACTTC.

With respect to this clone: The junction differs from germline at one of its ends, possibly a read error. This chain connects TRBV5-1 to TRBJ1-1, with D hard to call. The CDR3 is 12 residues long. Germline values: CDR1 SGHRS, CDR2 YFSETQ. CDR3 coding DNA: TGCGCCACCAGCCAAGATAGGACTGAAGCTTTCTTT. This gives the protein CATSQDRTEAFF.

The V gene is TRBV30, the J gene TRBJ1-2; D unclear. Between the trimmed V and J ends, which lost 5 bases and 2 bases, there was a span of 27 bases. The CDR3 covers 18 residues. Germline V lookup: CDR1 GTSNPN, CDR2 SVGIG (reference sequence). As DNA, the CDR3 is TGTGCCTGGGTCCTAAGTCTTACGAGCGGCAACCTAAACTATGGCTACACCTTC. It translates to CAWVLSLTSGNLNYGYTF.

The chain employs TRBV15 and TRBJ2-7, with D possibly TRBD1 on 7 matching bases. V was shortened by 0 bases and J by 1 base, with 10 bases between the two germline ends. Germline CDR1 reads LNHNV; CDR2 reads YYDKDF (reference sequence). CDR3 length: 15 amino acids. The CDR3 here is CATSRDQGGSYEQYF. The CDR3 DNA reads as TGTGCCACCAGCAGAGATCAGGGGGGTTCCTACGAGCAGTACTTC.